The source of this TCR beta chain is a study of shared clonotypes between healthy human individuals (dated by TCRdb to between 2020 and 2021). Background on the whole study: The cohort included a few men and a couple of women between 18 and 49 years of age. For each donor, CD4 naive and CD4 memory were each given three plates, CD8 naive was given two plates, and CD8 memory was given one plate. To estimate repertoire size and how much clonotype sharing occurs between individuals, the study deeply sequenced the blood TCR repertoires of several healthy adults. Libraries were prepared and TCR repertoires were sequenced by different laboratories using diverse techniques, in order to increase sequencing depth and limit assay-specific biases. Leukapheresis yielded between about 0.85 and 10 billion PBMCs per donor.

Worth noting for this clone: There is no known antigen for this receptor. The record has no base qualities; no much larger clone is one base away.

Using the deep immunoSEQ assay, TCR CDR3 regions were amplified from genomic DNA by multiplex PCR. Extracted genomic DNA from each cell subset was distributed evenly across all wells of several immunoSEQ 96-well plates, and each plate was treated as a replicate. For sorted subsets, roughly 200 ng of genomic DNA, equivalent to some 30,000 T cell genomes, went into each replicate PCR. Purified libraries were quantified with a Qubit 3.0 fluorometer, sized on a Bioanalyzer 2100, and re-quantified with the KAPA Library Quantification kit. A separate single-read 150-cycle Illumina NextSeq 550 flow cell was used to sequence each immunoSEQ 96-well plate. The study's processing was this. Because the immunoSEQ output held only junctional sequences and lacked quality scores, the filtering could not match the filtering applied to full-length reads. To assign V/J genes and CDR3, sequences were annotated using PyIR, a Python wrapper for IgBLAST v1.9, with IMGT germline references. Reads with weak V/J assignments (E-value above 1e-6), missing CDR3, stop codons, out-of-frame junctions, or ambiguous translated residues were removed. V3J clonotypes were defined by identical inferred V gene, J gene, and CDR3 amino acid sequence. To compute the percentage overlap between repertoires, the number of shared unique clonotypes was divided by the size of the smaller repertoire. Three approaches were used to assess repertoire richness: RTK rarefaction, the Chao1 estimator, and Recon v2.1 estimates of unobserved clonotypes. Generation probabilities for all TCRbeta clonotypes obtained by the gDNA method from a handful of donors were computed using OLGA. TCRdb mirrors the immuneACCESS table, restricted to in-frame sequences. Some clones are absent from its copies; in checked studies, under half trace to an unresolved V gene, and the reason for the others is unknown. That table supplies the V and J calls and clone size; D and trimming were determined from the DNA. For this sample there are over 2 million clones; roughly 96% appear just once. The top ten constitute about 0.13% of the sample.

Healthy HIV-negative adults with no recently reported acute infections or vaccinations were included as donors. Every donor was a Caucasian adult residing in Nashville, Tennessee, USA. Magnetic negative selection was used to enrich CD4+ T cells, after which naive cells were positively selected on CD45RA and the negative fraction became the memory subset. After blood collection by leukapheresis, PBMCs were isolated using Ficoll-Histopaque density gradient centrifugation and then cryopreserved in the vapor phase of liquid nitrogen. Analytical flow cytometry was used to check the purity and quantity of each magnetically sorted T cell population. Each sorted fraction had its genomic DNA isolated and then quantified by UV absorbance on a Nanodrop 2000c. Findings and caveats that apply to the study as a whole: Rarefaction of sorted-subset datasets indicated incomplete sequencing despite the large sequencing depth. Sampling was restricted to blood, and TCR repertoires in tissues likely differ from the TCR repertoires found in blood. Because the study included a small number of donors, the genetic and exposure-history diversity represented was limited. Sharing across several donors was observed for about 5% of naive CD4, 3% to 3.5% of naive CD8, over 2% of memory CD4, and over 0.3% of memory CD8 clonotypes. Based on pairwise subsampling, the degree of clonotype sharing among donors was expected to be affected by sequencing depth. Naive subsets generally had larger estimated clonotype richness than memory subsets did. Higher generation probabilities were observed for clonotypes shared by all four sorted-subset donors than for non-shared clonotypes.

Sample: naive CD4+ T cells sorted from blood. The intended sense of this specimen's cell subset or site label: CD45RA+ positively selected. The source is a man aged 18 to 35 in good health.

The sequenced DNA is TGCAGCGTTTATACGGAAACACGGGACACTGAAGCTTTCTTT. Its translation reads: CSVYTETRDTEAFF. This sequence uses TRBV29-1 and TRBJ1-1; no D gene can be assigned with confidence. CDR1 and CDR2 are drawn from the germline V gene: SQVTM, ANQGSEA. The junction shows trimming of 5 bases on V and 3 bases on J, plus 16 bases between the germline ends. Counted from cysteine to phenylalanine, this CDR3 has 14 amino acids. Only the CDR3 DNA stays, 42 bases, in frame from base 1.